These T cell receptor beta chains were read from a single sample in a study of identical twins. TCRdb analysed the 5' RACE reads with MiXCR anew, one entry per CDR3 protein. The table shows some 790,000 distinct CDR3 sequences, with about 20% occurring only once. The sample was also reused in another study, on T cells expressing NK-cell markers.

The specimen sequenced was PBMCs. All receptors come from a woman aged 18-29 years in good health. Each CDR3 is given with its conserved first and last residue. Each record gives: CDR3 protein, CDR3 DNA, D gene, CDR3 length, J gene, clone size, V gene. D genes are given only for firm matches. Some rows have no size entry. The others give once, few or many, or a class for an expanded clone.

CASSPNTGVAQHF,TGTGCCAGCAGCCCCAATACTGGGGTAGCCCAGCATTTT,-,13,TRBJ1-5,few,TRBV6-1
CASSLAPGGGDTQYF,TGTGCCAGCAGTTTAGCCCCCGGAGGAGGGGATACGCAGTATTTT,-,15,TRBJ2-3,-,TRBV12-3/TRBV12-4
CSVIVGLVGAFF,TGCAGCGTTATAGTGGGGTTGGTTGGAGCTTTCTTT,-,12,TRBJ1-1,-,TRBV29-1
CASSLGRQSEQYF,TGTGCCAGCAGTTTAGGCCGGCAGTCGGAGCAGTACTTC,-,13,TRBJ2-7,few,TRBV27
CSARDLQGAYTEAFF,TGCAGTGCTAGAGATCTACAGGGGGCGTACACTGAAGCTTTCTTT,TRBD1,15,TRBJ1-1,many,TRBV20-1
CASTRGGNEKLFF,TGTGCCAGCACCCGGGGGGGTAATGAAAAACTGTTTTTT,-,13,TRBJ1-4,-,TRBV12-3/TRBV12-4
CSAREGEAKNIQYF,TGCAGTGCTAGAGAAGGGGAGGCCAAAAACATTCAGTACTTC,-,14,TRBJ2-4,few,TRBV20-1
CASSLDAGYVEQFF,TGTGCCAGCAGCTTAGACGCAGGGTATGTTGAGCAGTTCTTC,-,14,TRBJ2-1,few,TRBV7-9
CASSWTGDTEAFF,TGCGCCAGCAGCTGGACAGGGGACACTGAAGCTTTCTTT,TRBD1,13,TRBJ1-1,many,TRBV5-1
CASSLWVGIQQYF,TGTGCCAGCAGTTTATGGGTAGGCATCCAGCAGTACTTC,-,13,TRBJ2-7,few,TRBV7-2
CSPKGSGSIGQFF,TGCAGTCCAAAGGGTAGCGGGTCCATCGGGCAGTTCTTC,TRBD2,13,TRBJ2-1,many,TRBV20-1
CASSESWAGNEQYF,TGCGCCAGCAGTGAGAGCTGGGCTGGGAACGAGCAGTACTTC,-,14,TRBJ2-7,-,TRBV10-2
CASSLDRVMNEQFF,TGTGCCAGCAGCTTGGACAGGGTAATGAATGAGCAGTTCTTC,TRBD1,14,TRBJ2-1,-,TRBV7-9
CASSPRTGRDYEQYF,TGTGCCAGCAGTCCCAGGACAGGGAGAGACTACGAGCAGTACTTC,TRBD1,15,TRBJ2-7,-,TRBV12-3/TRBV12-4
CASSQGLGDNEQFF,TGTGCCAGCAGTCAGGGACTTGGGGACAATGAGCAGTTCTTC,-,14,TRBJ2-1,few,TRBV27
CASSSGTTSEETQYF,TGCGCCAGCAGCTCGGGAACGACTAGCGAAGAGACCCAGTACTTC,TRBD2,15,TRBJ2-5,-,TRBV5-1
CAISEATSGRTHTGELFF,TGTGCCATCAGTGAGGCGACTAGCGGGAGGACCCACACCGGGGAGCTGTTTTTT,TRBD2,18,TRBJ2-2,-,TRBV10-3
CASGHFKPLDWTQYF,TGTGCTAGTGGGCACTTTAAGCCCCTGGATTGGACCCAGTACTTC,-,15,TRBJ2-5,-,TRBV12-5
CSARDLGRGDHF,TGCAGTGCTAGAGATCTGGGGCGGGGGGACCACTTC,TRBD2,12,TRBJ2-1,-,TRBV20-1
CASSLSFGNTIYF,TGTGCCAGCAGCCTATCCTTCGGAAACACCATATATTTT,-,13,TRBJ1-3,many,TRBV12-3/TRBV12-4
CASSRVRNTGELFF,TGTGCCAGCAGCCGGGTCCGGAACACCGGGGAGCTGTTTTTT,-,14,TRBJ2-2,few,TRBV11-3
CATSRASPTSGKHEQYF,TGTGCCACCAGCAGAGCATCCCCGACTAGCGGGAAGCACGAGCAGTACTTC,TRBD2,17,TRBJ2-7,-,TRBV15
CSVGRTTDTQYF,TGCAGTGTCGGGAGGACCACAGATACGCAGTATTTT,TRBD2,12,TRBJ2-3,few,TRBV20-1
CASSSSGTSGTPQETQYF,TGTGCCAGCAGTTCCTCCGGGACTAGCGGGACCCCACAAGAGACCCAGTACTTC,TRBD2,18,TRBJ2-5,-,TRBV6-5
CASSREQIYEQYF,TGTGCCAGCTCACGTGAACAGATTTACGAGCAGTACTTC,-,13,TRBJ2-7,-,TRBV18
CASTPTGRVETQYF,TGTGCCAGCACCCCGACAGGGAGGGTAGAGACCCAGTACTTC,-,14,TRBJ2-5,-,TRBV12-3/TRBV12-4
CASGSRLDRRNQPQHF,TGTGCTAGTGGTTCCCGACTTGACCGACGCAATCAGCCCCAGCATTTT,-,16,TRBJ1-5,few,TRBV12-5
CASSTGTRHHNEQFF,TGTGCCAGCAGCACCGGGACTAGACATCACAATGAGCAGTTCTTC,-,15,TRBJ2-1,many,TRBV21-1
CASSSDRNLEAFF,TGTGCCAGCAGCTCCGACAGGAACCTTGAAGCTTTCTTT,-,13,TRBJ1-1,-,TRBV5-4
CSVSGTDTNTEAFF,TGCAGCGTTTCCGGGACAGACACGAACACTGAAGCTTTCTTT,TRBD1,14,TRBJ1-1,few,TRBV29-1
CASIDGSYEQYF,TGTGCCAGCATCGACGGCTCCTACGAGCAGTACTTC,-,12,TRBJ2-7,-,TRBV6-6
CASSKRTGYEQYF,TGCGCCAGCAGCAAACGGACAGGCTACGAGCAGTACTTC,TRBD1,13,TRBJ2-7,-,TRBV4-3
CSANSGREAFF,TGCAGTGCTAACTCGGGCCGGGAAGCTTTCTTT,-,11,TRBJ1-1,-,TRBV20-1
CATVGRGGESYEQYF,TGTGCCACAGTGGGTAGGGGAGGGGAGTCCTACGAGCAGTACTTC,TRBD2,15,TRBJ2-7,-,TRBV10-3
CSARGASGGETQYF,TGCAGTGCTAGAGGGGCTAGCGGGGGAGAGACCCAGTACTTC,TRBD2,14,TRBJ2-5,-,TRBV20-1
CASSLMGGGETQYF,TGTGCCAGCAGCTTAATGGGGGGGGGAGAGACCCAGTACTTC,TRBD2,14,TRBJ2-5,few,TRBV7-2
CASSPQGFTEAFF,TGCGCCAGCAGTCCTCAGGGGTTCACTGAAGCTTTCTTT,-,13,TRBJ1-1,few,TRBV10-1
CASGLFTGTLHNYNEQFF,TGTGCTAGTGGTTTGTTTACCGGGACTCTTCATAACTACAATGAGCAGTTCTTC,-,18,TRBJ2-1,once,TRBV12-5
CSARTRRDEQFF,TGCAGTGCTAGAACCAGACGGGATGAGCAGTTCTTC,-,12,TRBJ2-1,few,TRBV20-1
CASSLYDRVHSGNTIYF,TGTGCCAGCAGTTTATACGACAGGGTCCACTCTGGAAACACCATATATTTT,TRBD1,17,TRBJ1-3,many,TRBV12-3/TRBV12-4